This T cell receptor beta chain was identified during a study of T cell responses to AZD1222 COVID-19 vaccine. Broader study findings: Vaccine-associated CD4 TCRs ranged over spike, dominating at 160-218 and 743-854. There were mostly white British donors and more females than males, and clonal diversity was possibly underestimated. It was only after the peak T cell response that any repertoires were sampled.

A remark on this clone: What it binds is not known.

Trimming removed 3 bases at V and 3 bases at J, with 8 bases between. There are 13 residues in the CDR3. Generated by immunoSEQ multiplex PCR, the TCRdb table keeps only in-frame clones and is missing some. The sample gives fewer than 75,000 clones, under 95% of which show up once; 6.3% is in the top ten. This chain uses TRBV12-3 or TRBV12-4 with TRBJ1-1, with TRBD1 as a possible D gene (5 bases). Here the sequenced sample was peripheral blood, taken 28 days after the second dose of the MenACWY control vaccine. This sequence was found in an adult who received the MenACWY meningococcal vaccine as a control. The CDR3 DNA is TGTGCCAGCAGTTTTACAGGCTACACTGAAGCTTTCTTT. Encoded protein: CASSFTGYTEAFF.